Each of the 4 T cell receptor beta chains below was sequenced from the same sample in a study of T cells in Graves' hyperthyroidism and ophthalmopathy. The TCR beta CDR3 regions underwent amplification using RNA transcripts as the source. HTBI primers were employed in a first-round RT-PCR of the TCR CDR3. TCRdb used MiXCR to reprocess the multiplex PCR reads, holding one entry per CDR3 protein. The table has fewer than 900,000 distinct CDR3 sequences, roughly 20% seen once. The specimen was blood. The receptors shown here come from a woman aged 50 to 60 with Graves' hyperthyroidism that later progressed to Graves' ophthalmopathy.

This clonotype was seen ten or more times. The chain combines TRBV5-1 with TRBJ2-7, with 7 nucleotides matching TRBD2. The CDR3 has 15 residues. CDR1 is SGHRS, CDR2 YFSETQ, per germline. Unmatched junction bases numbered 8, after V lost 3 bases and J lost 2 bases. The CDR3 sequence is CASSSKRGPPYEQYF. The CDR3, as DNA: TGCGCCAGCAGCTCTAAGCGGGGTCCCCCCTACGAGCAGTACTTC.

This chain joins TRBV7-2 and TRBJ2-1; 7 bases align to TRBD2. From germline, CDR1 is SGHTA and CDR2 FQGNSA. The CDR3 is made up of 16 amino acids. With 2 bases clipped from V and 3 bases from J, the junction kept 7 bases outside the gene matches. The CDR3, as DNA: TGTGCCAGCAGCTTAAAAACTAGCGCGATCTACAATGAGCAGTTCTTC. Its translation: CASSLKTSAIYNEQFF.

This clonotype was found a few times. The chain is built from TRBV12-3 or TRBV12-4 and TRBJ2-3; D is perhaps TRBD1 or TRBD2 (6 bases each). V was cut by 3 bases and J by 7 bases, with 14 bases left in between. This CDR3 spans 14 amino acids. CDR3 residues: CASSFYRAGNTQYF. The CDR3 DNA sequence: TGTGCCAGCAGTTTTTACAGGGCGGGAAATACGCAGTATTTT.

V usage is TRBV4-1 and J usage is TRBJ1-5; TRBD1 aligns across 7 bases. Germline assignment: CDR1 MGHRA and CDR2 YSYEKL. This CDR3 is 15 amino acids long. The J segment lost 3 bases and the V segment lost 4 bases, leaving 6 bases of the junction unmatched. CDR3 residues: CASSPIDRVNQPQHF. CDR3 nucleotides: TGCGCCAGCAGCCCGATCGACAGGGTCAATCAGCCCCAGCATTTT.